Listed below are T cell receptor beta chains from one sample, sequenced in a study of T cell responses to AZD1222 COVID-19 vaccine. The repertoire was sequenced with immunoSEQ multiplex PCR; TCRdb's copy has only in-frame clones and lacks some. The sample gives roughly 70,000 clones, 75% to 95% of which show up once; less than 7% is in the top ten. The specimen was peripheral blood, collected 28 days after the second dose of the MenACWY control vaccine. Receptors were obtained from an adult who received the MenACWY meningococcal vaccine as a control. CDR3s leave out the opening cysteine and the closing phenylalanine or tryptophan. Part of the rows lack a size; the others show once, few, many or a class for expanded clones.

>.|TRBJ2-7|TRBV13
ASSLRQGAGYEQY
>.|TRBJ2-7|TRBV5-1
ASRQTSGSPVVVY
>.|TRBJ2-1|TRBV9
ASSPRTSGRDEQF
>.|TRBJ1-2|TRBV6-6
AVQGEQDYGYT
>.|TRBJ2-1|TRBV7-2
ASSLGVGLRTNEQF
>.|TRBJ2-1|TRBV7-2
ASSYGRTSGAYNEQF
>.|TRBJ2-2|TRBV12-5
ASGLADSGELF
>few|TRBJ1-2|TRBV5-1
ASSWQGQDNYGYT
>.|TRBJ2-3|TRBV5-4
ASSPSWGRAADTQY
>.|TRBJ2-2|TRBV2
ASNYRTTGTGELF
>.|TRBJ2-1|TRBV10-3
AIRRDNEQF
>.|TRBJ2-1|TRBV28
LVARFGSGTSGNNEQF
>.|TRBJ2-7|TRBV11-2
ASSLSMASYEQY
>.|TRBJ2-7|TRBV23-1
ASSLLGAVKYEQY
>.|TRBJ1-1|TRBV4-1
ASSQERPNTEAF
>.|TRBJ2-3|TRBV18
ASSLLADTQY
>.|TRBJ2-3|TRBV6-6
ASNRGGDTDTQY
>.|TRBJ2-4|TRBV30
AWSVILGRAKNIQY
>.|TRBJ2-7|TRBV15
ATSRDGTSVGEQY
>once|TRBJ1-2|TRBV28
ASSRNYGYT
>.|TRBJ2-1|TRBV6-4
ASSRTSGRGDEQF